The 4 T cell receptor beta chains presented below share a single source sample, sequenced in a study of T cells in Graves' hyperthyroidism and ophthalmopathy. RNA transcripts provided the source from which TCR beta CDR3 regions were amplified. Using the HTBI primer set, a first-round RT-PCR was run on the TCR CDR3. Using its own MiXCR run on the multiplex PCR reads, TCRdb lists one record per CDR3 protein. The table shows hundreds of thousands of distinct CDR3 sequences, with over 35% occurring only once. The sequenced sample consisted of blood. These receptors were collected from a man between 18 and 35 years old with Graves' hyperthyroidism.

In this sample, this clonotype turned up many times. This chain connects TRBV10-3 to TRBJ2-7; 10 bases map to TRBD2. The V segment lost 10 bases and the J segment 1 base; nucleotides outside the gene matches: 4. Germline CDR1 is ENHRY and CDR2 is SYGVKD. The CDR3 has 13 residues. The CDR3 sequence: CATWTSGSYEQYF. The CDR3 nucleotides read TGTGCCACATGGACTAGCGGATCCTACGAGCAGTACTTC.

The sample holds a few counts of this clonotype. This sequence joins TRBV7-3 and TRBJ2-5; 11 nucleotides agree with TRBD1. The V gene end was trimmed by 4 bases and the J gene end by 4 bases; junction bases not matched to a gene: 8. Germline V gene lookup returns CDR1 SGHTA and CDR2 FQGTGA. The CDR3 has 16 amino acids. CDR3 in amino acids: CASSSSRTGGRETQYF. The CDR3, as DNA: TGTGCCAGCAGCTCTAGCCGGACAGGGGGCCGAGAGACCCAGTACTTC.

This clonotype was seen many times. The rearrangement joins TRBV29-1 to TRBJ1-4; the D gene is possibly TRBD1 (6 bases). The ends were cut back, 6 bases at V and 3 bases at J, with 8 bases in the middle. CDR1 is SQVTM and CDR2 is ANQGSEA in the germline V gene. This CDR3 contains 12 residues. This CDR3 is CSVKGANEKLFF. The CDR3 bases are TGCAGCGTGAAGGGGGCTAATGAAAAACTGTTTTTT.

The rearrangement links TRBV7-3 to TRBJ1-1, with a weak D call TRBD1 (6 bases). V was shortened by 3 bases and J by 5 bases, with 13 bases between the two germline ends. CDR1 is SGHTA and CDR2 is FQGTGA in the germline V gene. This CDR3 contains 14 residues. The CDR3 nucleotides read TGTGCCAGCAGCTTTACAGGGCCCCAAACTGAAGCTTTCTTT. Its protein is CASSFTGPQTEAFF. Filled out from reference TRBV7-3 and TRBJ1-1, the complete variable domain reads GAGVSQTPSNKVTEKGKYVELRCDPISGHTALYWYRQSLGQGPEFLIYFQGTGAADDSGLPNDRFFAVRPEGSVSTLKIQRTERGDSAVYLCASSFTGPQTEAFFGQGTRLTVV.